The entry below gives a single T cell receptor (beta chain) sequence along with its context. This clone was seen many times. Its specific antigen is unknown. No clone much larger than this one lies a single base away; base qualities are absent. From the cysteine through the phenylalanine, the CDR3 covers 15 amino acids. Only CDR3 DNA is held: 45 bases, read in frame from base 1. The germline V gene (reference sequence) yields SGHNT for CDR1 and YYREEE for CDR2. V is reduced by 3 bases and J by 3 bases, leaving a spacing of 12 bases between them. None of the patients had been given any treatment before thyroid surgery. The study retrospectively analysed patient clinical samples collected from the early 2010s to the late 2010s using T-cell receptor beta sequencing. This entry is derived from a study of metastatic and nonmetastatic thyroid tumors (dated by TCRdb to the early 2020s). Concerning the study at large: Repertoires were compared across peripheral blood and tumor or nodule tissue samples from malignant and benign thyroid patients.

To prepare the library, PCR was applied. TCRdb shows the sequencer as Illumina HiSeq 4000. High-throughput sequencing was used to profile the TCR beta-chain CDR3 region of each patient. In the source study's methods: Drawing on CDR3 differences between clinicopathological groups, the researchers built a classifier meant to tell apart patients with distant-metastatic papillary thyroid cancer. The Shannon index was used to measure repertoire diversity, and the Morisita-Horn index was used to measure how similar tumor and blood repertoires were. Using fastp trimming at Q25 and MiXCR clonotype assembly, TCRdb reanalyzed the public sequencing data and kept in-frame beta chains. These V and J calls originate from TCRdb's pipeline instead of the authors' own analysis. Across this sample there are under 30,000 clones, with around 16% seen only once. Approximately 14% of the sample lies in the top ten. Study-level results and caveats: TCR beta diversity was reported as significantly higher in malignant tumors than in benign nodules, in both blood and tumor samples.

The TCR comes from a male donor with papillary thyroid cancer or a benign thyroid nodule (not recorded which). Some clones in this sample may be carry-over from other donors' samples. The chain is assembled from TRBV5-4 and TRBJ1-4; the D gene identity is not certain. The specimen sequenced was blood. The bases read TGTGCCAGCAGCTCGGTTGGGGAGCCTAATGAAAAACTGTTTTTT. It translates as CASSSVGEPNEKLFF.